A single sample gave rise to the 9 T cell receptor beta chains below, sequenced in a study of blood T cell repertoires in COVID-19. The assay was immunoSEQ multiplex PCR, and TCRdb's table has in-frame clones only and misses some. The table has about 20,000 clones, 89% seen once. Sequencing was performed on peripheral blood. These receptor sequences come from a human donor in a cohort sampled during active COVID-19.

This rearrangement joins TRBV11-2 to TRBJ1-6; D is unclear. V lost 3 bases and J lost 10, with 7 bases in between. The germline gives CDR1 SGHAT, CDR2 FQNNGV. The CDR3 sequence is 12 residues long. CDR3 protein: CASSLLDSPLHF. The CDR3 bases are TGTGCCAGCAGCTTGCTAGACTCACCCCTCCACTTT.

CDR3 DNA: TGTGCCAGCAGTTTACAGGTTTATCAGCCCCAGCATTTT. Its translation: CASSLQVYQPQHF. The chain joins TRBV12-3 or TRBV12-4 to TRBJ1-5; D remains ambiguous. Trimming pared 2 bases from V and 5 bases from J, leaving 7 bases between. The CDR3 loop spans 13 amino acids.

The J gene is TRBJ1-1, the V gene TRBV12-3 or TRBV12-4, with 8 bases matching TRBD1. This CDR3 is built from 12 residues. With 6 bases clipped from V and 7 bases from J, the junction kept 4 bases outside the gene matches. CDR3 sequence reads: CASSRQGREAFF. The CDR3 DNA follows: TGTGCCAGCAGCAGACAGGGGCGTGAAGCTTTCTTT.

V gene TRBV6-5 combines with J gene TRBJ1-5; D possibly corresponds to TRBD1 (6 bases). Germline assignment: CDR1 MNHEY and CDR2 SVGAGI. Trimming pared 4 bases from V and 7 bases from J, leaving 11 bases between. The CDR3 is 13 residues long. Written as DNA, the CDR3 is TGTGCCAGCAGTTCCAACAGGGCACAGCCCCAGCATTTT. It encodes CASSSNRAQPQHF.

This chain connects TRBV27 to TRBJ2-2; D may be TRBD2 (5 bases). V dropped 5 bases and J dropped 5 bases, with 12 bases sitting between them. The CDR3 has 14 residues. Looked up from germline, CDR1 is MNHEY and CDR2 is SMNVEV (reference sequence). The CDR3 is CASSGLGVTGELFF. CDR3 in DNA: TGTGCCAGCAGTGGCCTGGGAGTGACCGGGGAGCTGTTTTTT.

Remarks on this clone: In the same sample, other DNA sequences code for this CDR3. The DNA for the CDR3 is TGTGCCAGCAGCTTGGGGGGGGTCGAGCAGTACTTC. It is translated as CASSLGGVEQYF. This rearrangement joins TRBV11-2 to TRBJ2-7; TRBD2 agrees at 7 bases. Germline CDR1 SGHAT, CDR2 FQNNGV. The CDR3 has 12 amino acids. Trimming cost V 3 bases and J 6 bases; bases outside gene matches: 2.

The rearrangement uses TRBV28 and TRBJ2-7, with TRBD1 as a possible D gene (6 bases). Between the trimmed V and J ends, which lost 2 bases and 1 base, there was a span of 12 bases. Germline assignment: CDR1 MDHEN and CDR2 SYDVKM. The CDR3 covers 15 residues. CDR3 amino acids: CASSLPSGESYEQYF. The CDR3 DNA reads as TGTGCCAGCAGTTTACCCTCAGGGGAATCCTACGAGCAGTACTTC.

The rearrangement joins TRBV5-6 to TRBJ1-3, with TRBD1 as a possible D gene (5 bases). Germline-derived CDR1 and CDR2 are SGHDT and YYEEEE. There are 15 residues in the CDR3. V was clipped by 0 bases and J by 2 bases, with 9 bases between them. The DNA for the CDR3 is TGTGCCAGCAGCTTGGTAGGGGTGGCTGGAAACACCATATATTTT. This sequence encodes CASSLVGVAGNTIYF.

This chain connects TRBV2 to TRBJ2-7, with TRBD1 identical over 8 bases. V gave up 8 bases and J gave up 1 base; unmatched junction bases: 1. CDR1 and CDR2 from the germline V gene are SNHLY and FYNNEI. The CDR3 length is 12 residues. For the CDR3, the DNA is TGTGCCAGCGGGGACAGGTCCTACGAGCAGTACTTC. Its translation: CASGDRSYEQYF.